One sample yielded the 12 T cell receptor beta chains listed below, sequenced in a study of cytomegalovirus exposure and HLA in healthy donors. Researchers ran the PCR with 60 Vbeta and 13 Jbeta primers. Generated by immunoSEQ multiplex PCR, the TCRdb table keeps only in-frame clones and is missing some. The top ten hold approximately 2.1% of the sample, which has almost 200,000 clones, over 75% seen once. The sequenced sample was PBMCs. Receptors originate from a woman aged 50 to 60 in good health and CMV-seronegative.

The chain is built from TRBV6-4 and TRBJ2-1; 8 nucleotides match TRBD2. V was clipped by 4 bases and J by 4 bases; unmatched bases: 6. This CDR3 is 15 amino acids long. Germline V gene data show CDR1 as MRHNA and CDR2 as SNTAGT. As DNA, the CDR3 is TGTGCCAGCAGTGTAACAGCGGGAGCTTACAATGAGCAGTTCTTC. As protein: CASSVTAGAYNEQFF.

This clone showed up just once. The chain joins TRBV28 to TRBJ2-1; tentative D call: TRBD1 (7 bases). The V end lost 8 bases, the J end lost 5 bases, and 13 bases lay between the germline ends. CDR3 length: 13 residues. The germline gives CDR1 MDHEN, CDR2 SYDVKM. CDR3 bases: TGTGCCAGCGGCGGGACAGTACACAATGAGCAGTTCTTC. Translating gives CASGGTVHNEQFF.

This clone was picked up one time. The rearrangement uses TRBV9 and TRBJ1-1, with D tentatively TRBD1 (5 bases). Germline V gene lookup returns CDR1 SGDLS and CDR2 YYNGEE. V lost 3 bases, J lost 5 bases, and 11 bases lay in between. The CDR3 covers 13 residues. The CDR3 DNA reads TGTGCCAGCAGCGCCCCGGGGGTTACTGAAGCTTTCTTT. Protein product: CASSAPGVTEAFF.

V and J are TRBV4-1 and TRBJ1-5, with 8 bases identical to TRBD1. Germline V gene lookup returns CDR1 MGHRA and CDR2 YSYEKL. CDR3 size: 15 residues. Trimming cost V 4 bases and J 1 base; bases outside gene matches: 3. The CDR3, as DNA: TGCGCCAGCAGCCCTCGGACAGGGAGCAATCAGCCCCAGCATTTT. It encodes CASSPRTGSNQPQHF.

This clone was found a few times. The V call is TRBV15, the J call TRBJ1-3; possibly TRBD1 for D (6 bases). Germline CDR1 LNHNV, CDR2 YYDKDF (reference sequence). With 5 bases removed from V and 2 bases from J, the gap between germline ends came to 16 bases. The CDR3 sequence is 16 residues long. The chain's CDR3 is CATSRGGAGTGNTIYF. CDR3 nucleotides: TGTGCCACCAGCCGGGGGGGGGCGGGTACTGGAAACACCATATATTTT.

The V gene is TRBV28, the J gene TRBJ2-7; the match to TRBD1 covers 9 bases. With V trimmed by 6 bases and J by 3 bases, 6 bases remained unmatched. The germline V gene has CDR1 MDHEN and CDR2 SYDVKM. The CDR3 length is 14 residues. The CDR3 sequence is CASRSGTGRYEQYF. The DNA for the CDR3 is TGTGCCAGCAGGTCCGGGACAGGGCGCTACGAGCAGTACTTC.

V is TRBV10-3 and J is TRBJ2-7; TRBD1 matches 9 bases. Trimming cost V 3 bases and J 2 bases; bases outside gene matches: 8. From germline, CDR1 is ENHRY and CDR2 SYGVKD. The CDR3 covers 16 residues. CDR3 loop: CAISELPRDRAYEQYF. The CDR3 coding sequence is TGTGCCATCAGTGAATTGCCCCGGGACAGGGCCTACGAGCAGTACTTC.

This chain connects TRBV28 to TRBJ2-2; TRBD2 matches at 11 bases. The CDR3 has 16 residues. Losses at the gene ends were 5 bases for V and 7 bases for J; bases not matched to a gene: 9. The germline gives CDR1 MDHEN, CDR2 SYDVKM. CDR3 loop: CASSPQLAGAVGELFF. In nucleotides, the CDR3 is TGTGCCAGCAGTCCCCAACTAGCGGGAGCGGTCGGGGAGCTGTTTTTT.

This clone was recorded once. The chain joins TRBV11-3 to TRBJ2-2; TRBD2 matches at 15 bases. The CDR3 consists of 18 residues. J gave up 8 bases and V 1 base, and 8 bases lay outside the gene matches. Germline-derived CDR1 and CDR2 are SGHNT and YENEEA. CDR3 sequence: CASSLGGGLAGGPGELFF. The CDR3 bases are TGTGCCAGCAGCTTAGGCGGAGGACTAGCGGGAGGGCCAGGGGAGCTGTTTTTT.

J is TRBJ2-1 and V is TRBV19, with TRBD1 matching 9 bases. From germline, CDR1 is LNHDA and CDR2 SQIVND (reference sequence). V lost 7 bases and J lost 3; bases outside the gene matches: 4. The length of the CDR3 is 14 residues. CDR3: CASTRTGDYNEQFF. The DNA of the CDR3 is TGTGCCAGTACCCGGACAGGGGACTACAATGAGCAGTTCTTC.

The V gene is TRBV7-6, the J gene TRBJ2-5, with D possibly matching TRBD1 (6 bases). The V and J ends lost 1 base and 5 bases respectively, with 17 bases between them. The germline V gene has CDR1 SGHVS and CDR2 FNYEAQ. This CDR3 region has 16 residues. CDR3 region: CASSLGVSGAGETQYF. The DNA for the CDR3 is TGTGCCAGCAGCTTAGGTGTGTCAGGGGCCGGTGAGACCCAGTACTTC.

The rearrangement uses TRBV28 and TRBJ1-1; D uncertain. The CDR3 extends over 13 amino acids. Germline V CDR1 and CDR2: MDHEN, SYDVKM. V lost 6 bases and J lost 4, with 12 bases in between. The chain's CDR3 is CASSLIGGTEAFF. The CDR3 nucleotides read TGTGCCAGCAGCCTGATCGGTGGCACTGAAGCTTTCTTT.